The sequence of this T cell receptor (beta chain) was determined in a study of T cells after yellow fever vaccination. Template switching by 5'RACE produced TCR cDNA, adding a universal primer site and UMIs. TCRdb re-called the 5' RACE reads with MiXCR, one entry per CDR3 protein. Among about 310,000 distinct CDR3 sequences listed, approximately 3.8% were seen once. The CDR3 contains 13 residues. Germline assignment: CDR1 SGHTA and CDR2 FQGNSA. The V segment lost 8 bases and the J segment 4 bases; nucleotides outside the gene matches: 4. Study-wide points: Subsequent booster samples again held most clones from primary vaccination (96% CD4, roughly 90% CD8). Sorted repertoires could include abundant contaminating clonotypes from bulk cells.

This clonotype was detected ten times or more. What it binds is unknown. Sequences were derived from PBMCs, sampled on the day of the yellow fever booster vaccination. This clonotype originated in a young man who received the YFV17D yellow fever vaccine. This rearrangement joins TRBV7-2 to TRBJ2-3, with 9 bases fitting TRBD2. As DNA, the CDR3 is TGTGCCAGCGGGACTAGCCCACCAGATACGCAGTATTTT. Translation gives CASGTSPPDTQYF.